The 20 T cell receptor beta chains in this list originate from one sample, sequenced in a study of T cell repertoires in cytomegalovirus infection. TCRdb reprocessed the reads via MiXCR and lists one record per CDR3 protein. Of about 130,000 distinct CDR3 sequences in the sample, 7.5% to 9% were seen once. The sample consisted of PBMCs. The receptors stem from a human donor in good health (CMV status not recorded). Some clones in this sample may be carry-over from other donors' samples.

This clonotype was seen at least ten times. J is TRBJ2-7 and V is TRBV28; 11 positions match TRBD2. CDR3 length: 17 residues. Trimming removed 1 base from V and 6 bases from J; junction bases left unmatched: 11. Looked up from germline, CDR1 is MDHEN and CDR2 is SYDVKM. In DNA form, the CDR3 reads TGTGCCAGCAGTTTATCCGCCCTACTAGCGGGGGTCCGCGAGCAGTACTTC. Translation: CASSLSALLAGVREQYF.

This clonotype has only a few counts. The CDR3 DNA sequence: TGTGCCAGCAGTTTACTGAGGACAGGGGCGCCGAGTGGCTACACCTTC. Translation: CASSLLRTGAPSGYTF. The chain recombines TRBV28 with TRBJ1-2, with 9 bases that match TRBD1. V was pared by 2 bases and J by 7 bases, with 11 bases of the junction left unmatched. CDR1 and CDR2 from the germline V gene are MDHEN and SYDVKM. The CDR3 is 16 residues long.

This clonotype came up many times. The chain couples TRBV28 to TRBJ2-1; 9 nucleotides match TRBD1. V lost 6 bases and J lost 5; bases outside the gene matches: 5. This CDR3 contains 14 residues. Looked up from germline, CDR1 is MDHEN and CDR2 is SYDVKM. The DNA of the CDR3 is TGTGCCAGCAGACAGGGGGCGCGGAACAATGAGCAGTTCTTC. Its protein is CASRQGARNNEQFF.

This clonotype was seen repeatedly, ten times or more. V gene TRBV7-2 combines with J gene TRBJ1-1, with D possibly TRBD1 on 5 matching bases. The V and J ends lost 4 bases and 1 base respectively, with 10 bases between them. Germline CDR1 and CDR2: SGHTA and FQGNSA. CDR3 size: 14 residues. This CDR3 is CASSSGGTNTEAFF. CDR3 nucleotide sequence: TGTGCCAGCAGCTCCGGGGGGACGAACACTGAAGCTTTCTTT.

This clonotype appeared a few times. The rearrangement links TRBV29-1 to TRBJ1-3; D is undetermined. Trimming cost V 1 base and J 4 bases, with 2 bases left between them. Germline values: CDR1 SQVTM, CDR2 ANQGSEA. The CDR3 is made up of 11 amino acids. The CDR3 DNA is TGCAGCGTTGAAGGAGGAAACACCATATATTTT. Translation: CSVEGGNTIYF.

V is TRBV6-6 and J is TRBJ1-3; the D gene is possibly TRBD1 (5 bases). Looked up from germline, CDR1 is MNHNY and CDR2 is SVGAGI (reference sequence). The CDR3 consists of 18 residues. V was cut by 0 bases and J by 0 bases, with 15 bases left in between. CDR3 coding DNA: TGTGCCAGCAGTTACTCGAGGGGTGACACCCGCTCTGGAAACACCATATATTTT. Translated, it gives CASSYSRGDTRSGNTIYF.

Only a few counts were recorded for this clonotype. The rearrangement links TRBV29-1 to TRBJ2-7; perhaps TRBD2 as D (6 bases). The CDR3 spans 15 residues. In germline, CDR1 is SQVTM, CDR2 ANQGSEA. V lost 4 bases and J 2 bases, leaving 18 bases between the germline ends. CDR3 residues: CSVGGGAIRTYEQYF. As DNA, the CDR3 is TGCAGCGTTGGAGGAGGGGCCATAAGAACCTACGAGCAGTACTTC.

This clonotype was recorded a few times. This chain links TRBV28 with TRBJ2-2; D gene uncertain. V gave up 5 bases and J gave up 0 bases, with 10 bases separating them. Germline V lookup: CDR1 MDHEN, CDR2 SYDVKM. This CDR3 is 15 amino acids long. In nucleotides, the CDR3 is TGTGCCAGCAGTAACCGTAGACCGAACACCGGGGAGCTGTTTTTT. It codes for CASSNRRPNTGELFF.

This clonotype was observed many times. The rearrangement uses TRBV19 and TRBJ1-2; D ambiguous. The CDR3 extends over 12 amino acids. V dropped 1 base and J dropped 8 bases, with 8 bases sitting between them. The germline CDR1 and CDR2 sequences are LNHDA and SQIVND (reference sequence). The CDR3 DNA reads as TGTGCCAGTAGTATAGTCGCGAGCGGCTACACCTTC. Translated: CASSIVASGYTF.

This clonotype was picked up many times. The chain joins TRBV6-2 or TRBV6-3 to TRBJ1-2, with unresolved D. Germline V lookup: CDR1 MNHEY, CDR2 SVGEGT. Trimming stripped 5 bases from V and 1 base from J, with 5 bases between. The CDR3 has 12 amino acids. The CDR3 is CASSQVNYGYTF. DNA for the CDR3: TGTGCCAGCAGTCAAGTTAACTATGGCTACACCTTC.

CDR3 sequence reads: CASSYPTGGSTDTQYF. The DNA of the CDR3 is TGTGCCAGCAGTTACCCTACAGGGGGAAGCACAGATACGCAGTATTTT. This chain joins TRBV6-2 or TRBV6-3 and TRBJ2-3, with TRBD1 matching 8 bases. Germline lookup yields CDR1 MNHEY and CDR2 SVGEGT. CDR3 size: 16 residues. V was clipped by 2 bases and J by 0 bases; unmatched bases: 4.

The table lists this clonotype with a few counts. The DNA for the CDR3 is TGTGCCAGCAGCCTCGATGGGGGGGTGTACGAGCAGTACTTC. This translates into CASSLDGGVYEQYF. This chain joins TRBV12-3 or TRBV12-4 and TRBJ2-7; TRBD2 matches at 7 bases. Trimming cost V 6 bases and J 4 bases; bases outside gene matches: 9. The length of the CDR3 is 14 residues.

This chain uses TRBV9 with TRBJ2-1; 9 positions agree with TRBD1. Trimming took 2 bases from V and 8 from J; bases not matched to a gene: 8. CDR1 and CDR2 (germline): SGDLS, YYNGEE. The CDR3 spans 15 residues. The CDR3 sequence is CASSVIQGAVDEQFF. DNA for the CDR3: TGTGCCAGCAGCGTGATACAGGGGGCAGTCGATGAGCAGTTCTTC.

The chain couples TRBV12-3 or TRBV12-4 to TRBJ1-5; 10 bases are a match to TRBD1. The CDR3 sequence is 17 residues long. The J segment lost 3 bases and the V segment lost 5 bases, leaving 10 bases of the junction unmatched. This CDR3 is CASSKLGQGSLNQPQHF. The CDR3 DNA reads as TGTGCCAGCAGTAAATTGGGACAGGGGAGTCTCAATCAGCCCCAGCATTTT.

This clonotype was seen only once. The rearrangement links TRBV20-1 to TRBJ1-1; D not resolved. The CDR3 spans 14 residues. Deletions cut 4 bases from V and 0 bases from J, with 12 bases between. Germline values: CDR1 DFQATT, CDR2 SNEGSKA (reference sequence). The CDR3 coding sequence is TGCAGTGCTAAAAGGGTATCTATGAACACTGAAGCTTTCTTT. Translation: CSAKRVSMNTEAFF.

Many counts were recorded for this clonotype. The chain recombines TRBV20-1 with TRBJ2-3; 7 nucleotides match TRBD2. Unmatched junction bases numbered 10, after V lost 5 bases and J lost 2 bases. The CDR3 consists of 15 residues. Germline values: CDR1 DFQATT, CDR2 SNEGSKA (reference sequence). The CDR3 here is CSAPHTAGVTDTQYF. The CDR3 nucleotides read TGCAGTGCTCCCCATACGGCGGGGGTCACAGATACGCAGTATTTT.

The table lists this clonotype with many counts. The chain carries TRBV5-4 and TRBJ2-1; D may match TRBD1 or TRBD2 (5 bases each). The CDR3 contains 15 residues. CDR1 and CDR2 from the germline V gene are SGHNT and YYREEE (reference sequence). Trimming removed 5 bases from V and 1 base from J, with 13 bases in between. The chain's CDR3 is CASSLSGPSYNEQFF. The CDR3 DNA follows: TGTGCCAGCAGTCTATCGGGACCGTCCTACAATGAGCAGTTCTTC.

This clonotype was observed at least ten times. The V call is TRBV7-6, the J call TRBJ2-1, with 11 bases matching TRBD2. CDR1 is SGHVS, CDR2 FNYEAQ, per germline. The CDR3 has 15 residues. Trimming cost V 5 bases and J 8 bases; bases outside gene matches: 8. CDR3 coding DNA: TGTGCCAGCAGCATTAGCGGGGGGGCTATTGATGAGCAGTTCTTC. It encodes CASSISGGAIDEQFF.

This clonotype was observed at least ten times. This chain connects TRBV28 to TRBJ2-5; weak D call: TRBD1 (5 bases). Between the trimmed V and J ends, which lost 3 bases and 2 bases, there was a span of 10 bases. CDR1 is MDHEN and CDR2 is SYDVKM in the germline V gene. The CDR3 has 14 residues. The CDR3 region has the DNA TGTGCCAGCAGTTTTATAAGGGGACAAGAGACCCAGTACTTC. It yields the protein CASSFIRGQETQYF.

V gene TRBV5-6 combines with J gene TRBJ1-5; D might be TRBD1 (5 bases). The V end lost 4 bases, the J end lost 5 bases, and 10 bases lay between the germline ends. The germline gives CDR1 SGHDT, CDR2 YYEEEE. The CDR3 consists of 13 residues. The CDR3 sequence: CASSRDLDQPQHF. CDR3 bases: TGTGCCAGCAGCCGGGACCTAGATCAGCCCCAGCATTTT.